Shown below are 5 T cell receptor beta chains from a single sample sequenced in a study of CD8+ T cells in alopecia areata. The sequencing template was cDNA reverse transcribed from extracted RNA. The assay was immunoSEQ multiplex PCR, and TCRdb's table has in-frame clones only and misses some. The table includes 80,000 to 95,000 clones, about 40% detected once. Treatment defined: oral pan-JAK inhibitor, 5-10 mg twice daily. Sample: CD8+ T cells sorted from blood, taken at week 24, from a patient treated with tofacitinib. These receptors were obtained from a human donor with alopecia areata.

This chain connects TRBV7-9 to TRBJ2-6, with no clear D. The V end lost 5 bases, the J end lost 0 bases, and 14 bases lay between the germline ends. The CDR3 spans 17 residues. Looked up from germline, CDR1 is SEHNR and CDR2 is FQNEAQ (reference sequence). The CDR3 protein is CASSLPPGSSGANVLTF. The CDR3 nucleotides read TGTGCCAGCAGCCTCCCCCCGGGCAGCTCTGGGGCCAACGTCCTGACTTTC.

The chain combines TRBV11-2 with TRBJ2-5, with a weak D call TRBD1 (5 bases). V was shortened by 2 bases and J by 2 bases, with 15 bases between the two germline ends. The germline V gene encodes CDR1 SGHAT and CDR2 FQNNGV. This CDR3 is 16 amino acids long. CDR3 DNA sequence: TGTGCCAGCAGCTTATCGGCGCAGGGCTCGCAAGAGACCCAGTACTTC. Translation gives CASSLSAQGSQETQYF.

V is TRBV29-1 and J is TRBJ2-7; no reliable D call. This CDR3 has 11 amino acids. Germline lookup yields CDR1 SQVTM and CDR2 ANQGSEA. Trimming removed 7 bases from V and 7 bases from J, with 14 bases in between. This CDR3 is CSGLLGWEQYF. The CDR3 nucleotides are TGCAGCGGCCTTTTGGGGTGGGAGCAGTACTTC.

This clone has a handful of counts. This chain uses TRBV6-5 with TRBJ1-5; 11 positions match TRBD1. The CDR3 has 14 amino acids. The germline V gene encodes CDR1 MNHEY and CDR2 SVGAGI. The J segment lost 6 bases and the V segment lost 6 bases, leaving 4 bases of the junction unmatched. The CDR3 reads CASRDRGLFQPQHF. The CDR3 DNA follows: TGTGCCAGCAGGGACAGGGGGCTCTTTCAGCCCCAGCATTTT.

The chain carries TRBV7-2 and TRBJ2-7, with 7 positions matching TRBD1. This CDR3 spans 13 amino acids. CDR1 and CDR2 (germline): SGHTA, FQGNSA. J was trimmed by 7 bases and V by 3 bases; bases with no gene match: 6. CDR3 in DNA: TGTGCCAGCAGCTTCGGGACAGAGAGGGAGCAGTACTTC. Translation: CASSFGTEREQYF.